This T cell receptor beta chain comes out of a study of PD-L1 blockade in urothelial cancer. Study-level information: Prior regimens of chemotherapy numbered 0 to 3 per patient. Analyses were performed on blood at 3 weeks after treatment start (the second dose) and at 6 weeks.

The time point here: peripheral blood 6 weeks after treatment start. All patients handed over anywhere from 1 to 8 samples, pretreatment and on-treatment. The CDR3 loop spans 15 amino acids. Between the trimmed V and J ends, which lost 0 bases and 6 bases, there was a span of 12 bases. Germline loops: CDR1 KGHSH, CDR2 LQKENI. TCR analog templates of synthetic origin were spiked into each PCR. This table comes from immunoSEQ multiplex PCR, and its TCRdb copy is limited to in-frame clones, with some not included. The table has around 40,000 clones, roughly 90% seen once. Source: PBMCs, taken around atezolizumab (anti-PD-L1) treatment. The chain joins TRBV18 to TRBJ2-1, with D possibly matching TRBD1 (6 bases). The TCR originated in a man aged 60 to 75 with urothelial cancer. The chain's CDR3 is CASSPPNFRGNEQFF. CDR3 bases: TGTGCCAGCTCACCACCGAACTTCAGGGGCAATGAGCAGTTCTTC.